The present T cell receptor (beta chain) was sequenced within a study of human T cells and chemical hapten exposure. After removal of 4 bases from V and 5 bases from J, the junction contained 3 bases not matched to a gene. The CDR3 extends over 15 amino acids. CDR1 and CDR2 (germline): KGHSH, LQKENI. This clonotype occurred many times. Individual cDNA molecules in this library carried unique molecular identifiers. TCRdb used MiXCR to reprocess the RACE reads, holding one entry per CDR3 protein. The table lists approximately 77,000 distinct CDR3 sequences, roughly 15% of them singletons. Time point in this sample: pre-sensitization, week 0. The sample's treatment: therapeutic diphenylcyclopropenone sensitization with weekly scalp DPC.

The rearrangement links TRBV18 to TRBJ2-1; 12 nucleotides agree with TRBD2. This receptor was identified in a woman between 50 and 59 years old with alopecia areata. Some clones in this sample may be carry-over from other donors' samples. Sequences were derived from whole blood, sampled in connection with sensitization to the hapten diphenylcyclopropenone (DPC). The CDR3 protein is CASSQRLAGDNEQFF. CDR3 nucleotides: TGTGCCAGCTCACAACGACTAGCGGGGGACAATGAGCAGTTCTTC.